The present TCR beta chain was sequenced within a study of response to subunit inactivated influenza vaccine. Study findings and constraints: The authors suggested that every seasonal influenza vaccination recruits few new T cells.

V shed 3 bases and J shed 8 bases, with 11 bases lying between them. The CDR3 runs 13 residues. TCRdb redid the calling of the RT-PCR reads with MiXCR, one entry per CDR3 protein. The repertoire holds roughly 540,000 distinct CDR3 sequences, with roughly 23% as singletons. For this clonotype: Its antigen is currently unknown.

The sample also formed part of further work on T cells expressing NK-cell markers. Per that study: Libraries used 5'RACE template switching adding universal primer site and UMIs. Seven HCMV-seropositive donors and one seronegative donor made up the eight sequenced donors. In about six donors, dominant CD3+CD56+NKG2C+ clones formed 1.0-7.0% of CD8+ cells. No clear determination of HCMV specificity was made for expanded NKG2C+ T cell clones.

The source is a man aged 45 to 65 who received an inactivated influenza vaccine. This specimen consisted of CD4+ T cells sorted from PBMCs, obtained 11 to 12 days after vaccination. The V gene is TRBV12-3 or TRBV12-4, the J gene TRBJ2-1, with a weak D call TRBD2 (6 bases). The CDR3 DNA sequence: TGTGCCAGCAGTTTCGTGACTAGTGATGAGCAGTTCTTC. This translates into CASSFVTSDEQFF.